This T cell receptor (beta chain) was captured by sequencing in a study of T cells in localized non-small cell lung cancer. Study-level findings and limits: A denser population of T cells in blood accompanied longer overall survival. Adjacent lung tissue had a median roughly 52 of the top 100 clones found in the tumor. Heterogeneity within the tumor remains possible, as just one region underwent sequencing. Tumor showed lower T cell clonality than uninvolved adjacent lung, where it was highest.

This clone was seen only a few times. The antigen is undetermined. CDR3 size: 18 residues. Some clones are missing from TCRdb's copy, which holds only in-frame ones; the method was immunoSEQ multiplex PCR. The sample contains 25,000 to 35,000 clones, 88% of which appear only once. The input for sequencing was peripheral blood, taken before any cancer treatment. The TCR sequence derives from a female donor at least 60 years old with stage III squamous cell lung carcinoma. This chain connects TRBV21-1 to TRBJ2-7; the table's D call TRBD1 went unverified against the DNA. TRBV21-1 is a pseudogene. The CDR3 sequence: CASSKIGGQAVSTYEQYF. CDR3 coding DNA: TGTGCCAGCAGCAAAATAGGCGGACAGGCCGTGAGCACCTACGAGCAGTACTTC.